This TCR beta chain was recorded in a study of vaccination effects on CD4 cells after COVID-19. Study conclusions and caveats: In people who had recovered, most post-vaccine spike-reactive clones were new vaccine-induced clones.

Pools of viral peptides were used by the ViraFEST assay to expand antigen-specific CD4+ T cells ahead of sequencing. Isolation of CD4+ T cells took place after 10 days of culture. Between March and December 2020, the person had a SARS-CoV-2 infection that PCR confirmed. It was with roughly 10 IU/ml IL-2 and 8 to 10 ug/ml peptides that around 1.9 million PBMC per well were cultured. Profiled with immunoSEQ multiplex PCR; TCRdb holds only in-frame clones, not every one. This table holds roughly 30,000 clones, under 80% found once. This clone was seen more than once but under ten times. Its antigen is unidentified. In germline, CDR1 is SGDLS, CDR2 YYNGEE. With 0 bases clipped from V and 2 bases from J, the junction kept 4 bases outside the gene matches. This CDR3 spans 16 amino acids.

The chain combines TRBV9 with TRBJ2-2, with 7 bases that match TRBD2. Sequenced material: CD4+ T cells from PBMCs cultured with a peptide pool, taken before COVID-19 vaccination. The origin of this receptor is a human donor who had a prior SARS-CoV-2 infection. The CDR3 spells CASSVEAGHNTGELFF. In DNA form, the CDR3 reads TGTGCCAGCAGCGTAGAAGCGGGGCACAACACCGGGGAGCTGTTTTTT.